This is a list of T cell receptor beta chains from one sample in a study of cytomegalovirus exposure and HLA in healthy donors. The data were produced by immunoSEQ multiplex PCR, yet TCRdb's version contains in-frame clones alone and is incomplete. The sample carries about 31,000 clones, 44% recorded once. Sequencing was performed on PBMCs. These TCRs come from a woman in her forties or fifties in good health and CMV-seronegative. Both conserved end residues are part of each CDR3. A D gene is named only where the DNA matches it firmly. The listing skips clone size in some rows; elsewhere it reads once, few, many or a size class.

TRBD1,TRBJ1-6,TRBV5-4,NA,TGTGCCAGCAGCTCTGGGACAGGGAATTCACCCCTCCACTTT,CASSSGTGNSPLHF
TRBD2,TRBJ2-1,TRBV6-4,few,TGTGCCAGCAGTGACGATAGCGGGGGGGGAAATGAGCAGTTCTTC,CASSDDSGGGNEQFF
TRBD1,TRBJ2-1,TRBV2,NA,TGTGTCACTCAACCGGGACAGGGGGCACGAGGTGAGCAGTTCTTC,CVTQPGQGARGEQFF
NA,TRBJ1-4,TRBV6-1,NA,TGTGCCAGCAGTGAAGTATGGCAGGGTCGGGAAAAACTGTTTTTT,CASSEVWQGREKLFF
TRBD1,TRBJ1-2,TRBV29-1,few,TGCAGCGTTCATTGGGGACAGGGGGGAGAAGCTAACTATGGCTACACCTTC,CSVHWGQGGEANYGYTF
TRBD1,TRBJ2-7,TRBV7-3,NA,TGTGCCAGCAGCCCGACAGGGGCAGGTGGTGAGCAGTACTTC,CASSPTGAGGEQYF
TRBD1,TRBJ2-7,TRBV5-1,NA,TGCGCCAGCAGCTTGAGAGGCCTGACAGGGGGCCACTCCTACGAGCAGTACTTC,CASSLRGLTGGHSYEQYF
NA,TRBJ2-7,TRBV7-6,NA,TGTGCCAGCAGCTTAGAAGGCGGATACGAGCAGTACTTC,CASSLEGGYEQYF
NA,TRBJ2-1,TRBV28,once,TGTGCCAGCAGTCCGGCCGGGACTGCATCCAATGAGCAGTTCTTC,CASSPAGTASNEQFF
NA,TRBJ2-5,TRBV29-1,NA,TGCAGCGTTGAAGTATCCCAGACCCAGTACTTC,CSVEVSQTQYF
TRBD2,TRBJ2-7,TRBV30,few,TGTGCCTGTCTCGGGACTAGCGGGAGGAGCTCCTACGAGCAGTACTTC,CACLGTSGRSSYEQYF
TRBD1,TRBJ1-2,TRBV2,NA,TGTGCCAGCAGTGGGGACAGGGCGACCCCAAACTATGGCTACACCTTC,CASSGDRATPNYGYTF
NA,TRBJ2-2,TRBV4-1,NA,TGCGCCAGCAGTGGGGTCGGGGTCGGGGAGCTGTTTTTT,CASSGVGVGELFF
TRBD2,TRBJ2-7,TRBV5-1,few,TGCGCCAGCAGCACCGGTGGCCTAGCGGGAGTCTCAGATCGCGAGCAGTACTTC,CASSTGGLAGVSDREQYF
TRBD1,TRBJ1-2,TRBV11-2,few,TGTGCCAGCAGCCCAACGCGGACAGGGGTCCAGGGCTACACCTTC,CASSPTRTGVQGYTF
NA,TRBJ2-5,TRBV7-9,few,TGTGCCAGCAGCTACCGTCACGGAGGGGACGGTAGAAAAGAGACCCAGTACTTC,CASSYRHGGDGRKETQYF
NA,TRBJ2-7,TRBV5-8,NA,TGTGCCAGCAGCGTACAGGGTTCCTACGAGCAGTACTTC,CASSVQGSYEQYF
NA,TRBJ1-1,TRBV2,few,TGTGCCAGCAGTGAAGAGCAGAACACTGAAGCTTTCTTT,CASSEEQNTEAFF
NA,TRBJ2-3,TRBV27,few,TGTGCCAGCAGTTTTGGCGGGGTTAGCACAGATACGCAGTATTTT,CASSFGGVSTDTQYF
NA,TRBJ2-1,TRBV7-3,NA,TGTGCCAGCAGCTCCGGGGGCTCCTACAATGAGCAGTTCTTC,CASSSGGSYNEQFF
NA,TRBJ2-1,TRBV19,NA,TGTGCCAGTAGTATAAGAAGGGGCGGTGAGCAGTTCTTC,CASSIRRGGEQFF
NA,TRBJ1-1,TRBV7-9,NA,TGTGCCAGCAGCTTAGTTCGGAACAGGGTTGGGGACACTGAAGCTTTCTTT,CASSLVRNRVGDTEAFF
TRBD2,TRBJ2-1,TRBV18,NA,TGTGCCAGCTCACCACCGACCGGGACTAGCGGCTACAATGAGCAGTTCTTC,CASSPPTGTSGYNEQFF
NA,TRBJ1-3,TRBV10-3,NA,TGTGCCATCAGTGAGCTGTTAATGGGAAACACCATATATTTT,CAISELLMGNTIYF
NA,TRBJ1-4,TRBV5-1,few,TGCGCCAGCAGCTTCCGGACGGGAGGAGCTGAAAAACTGTTTTTT,CASSFRTGGAEKLFF
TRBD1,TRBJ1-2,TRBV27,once,TGTGCCAGCAGTTTATCGATGACAGGGAGCTACACCTTC,CASSLSMTGSYTF
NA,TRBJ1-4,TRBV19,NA,TGTGCCAGTAACCCCACCGCGGGGTTTCGGGAAAAACTGTTTTTT,CASNPTAGFREKLFF
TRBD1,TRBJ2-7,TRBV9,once,TGTGCCAGCAGTCACAGGGGCGGCGAGCAGTACTTC,CASSHRGGEQYF
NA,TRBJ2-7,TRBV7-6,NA,TGTGCCAGCAGCATAAGCAGGGGACCGTACGAGCAGTACTTC,CASSISRGPYEQYF
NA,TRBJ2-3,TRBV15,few,TGTGCCACCAGCAGAGAAGGTGGAGGAGGTACGCAGTATTTT,CATSREGGGGTQYF
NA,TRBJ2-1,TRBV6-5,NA,TGTGCCAGCAGTTACTCGAGAGGCAGGGCTGAGCAGTTCTTC,CASSYSRGRAEQFF
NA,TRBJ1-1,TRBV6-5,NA,TGTGCCAGCAAGGCAAGTCCTAGCACTGAAGCTTTCTTT,CASKASPSTEAFF
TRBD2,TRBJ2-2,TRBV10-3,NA,TGTGCCATCAGTGATTCCCCACTAGCGGCTGCGAACACCGGGGAGCTGTTTTTT,CAISDSPLAAANTGELFF
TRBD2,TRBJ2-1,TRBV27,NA,TGTGCCAGCAGTTTATGGGACTACGATGAGCAGTTCTTC,CASSLWDYDEQFF
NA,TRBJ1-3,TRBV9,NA,TGTGCCAGCAGCCCACAGGGAGCTGGAAACACCATATATTTT,CASSPQGAGNTIYF
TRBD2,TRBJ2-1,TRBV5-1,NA,TGCGCCAGCAGTCCACAACCGACTAGCGGGAGTGGTGAGCAGTTCTTC,CASSPQPTSGSGEQFF
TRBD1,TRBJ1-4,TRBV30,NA,TGTGCCTGGAGTCAGACAGGGGGTTTAGGGGAAAAACTGTTTTTT,CAWSQTGGLGEKLFF
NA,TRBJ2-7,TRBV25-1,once,TGTGCCAGCAGTGAATTTGATGCAGGGTCCTACGAGCAGTACTTC,CASSEFDAGSYEQYF
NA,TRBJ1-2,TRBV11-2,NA,TGTGCCAGCAGCTTAGGGGGGGGTAACTATGGCTACACCTTC,CASSLGGGNYGYTF
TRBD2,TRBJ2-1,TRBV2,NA,TGTGCCAGCAGTGGGGATAGCGGGAGGGCCGAGCAGTTCTTC,CASSGDSGRAEQFF
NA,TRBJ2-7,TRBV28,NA,TGTGCCAGCAGTTTATACAGGACCCGCTCCTACGAGCAGTACTTC,CASSLYRTRSYEQYF
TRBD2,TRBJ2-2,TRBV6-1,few,TGTGCCAGCAGGGTAGCGGGGGGAAACACCGGGGAGCTGTTTTTT,CASRVAGGNTGELFF
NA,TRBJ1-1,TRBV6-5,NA,TGTGCCAGCAGTTACAACACGAACACTGAAGCTTTCTTT,CASSYNTNTEAFF
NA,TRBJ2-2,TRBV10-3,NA,TGTGCCATCAGTGGGTCTCAGGCGAGTTCGGAGCTGTTTTTT,CAISGSQASSELFF
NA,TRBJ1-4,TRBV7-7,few,TGTGCCAGCAGCGACGATTCCAGGGGCGGCGATGAAAAACTGTTTTTT,CASSDDSRGGDEKLFF
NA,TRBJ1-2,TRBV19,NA,TGTGCCAGTAGACCCCTCGGACTTTCTTATGGCTACACCTTC,CASRPLGLSYGYTF
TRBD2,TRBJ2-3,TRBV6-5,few,TGTGCCAGCAGTTACTCGACTAGCGGGGGGGCAGATACGCAGTATTTT,CASSYSTSGGADTQYF
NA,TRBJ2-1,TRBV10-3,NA,TGTGCCATCAGTGAGGTAGTTAACTCCTACAATGAGCAGTTCTTC,CAISEVVNSYNEQFF
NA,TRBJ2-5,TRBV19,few,TGTGCCAGTAGCGTCGAAGAGACCCAGTACTTC,CASSVEETQYF
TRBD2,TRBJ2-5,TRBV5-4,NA,TGTGCCAGCAGCTTGGGGACTAGCGGAGGGAAAGAGACCCAGTACTTC,CASSLGTSGGKETQYF
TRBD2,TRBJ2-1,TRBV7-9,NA,TGTGCCAGCAGTAGGGGCACTAGCGGGTACAATGAGCAGTTCTTC,CASSRGTSGYNEQFF
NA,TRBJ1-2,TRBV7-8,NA,TGTGCCAGCAGCTTAATTACAGCAAACTATGGCTACACCTTC,CASSLITANYGYTF
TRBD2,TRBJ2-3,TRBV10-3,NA,TGTGCCATCAGTGAAGGGCCAGCGGGAAGCACAGATACGCAGTATTTT,CAISEGPAGSTDTQYF
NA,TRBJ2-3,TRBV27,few,TGTGCCAGCAGTTCCGGACTAGGGGGTACGGGTACGCAGTATTTT,CASSSGLGGTGTQYF
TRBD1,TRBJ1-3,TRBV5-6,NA,TGTGCCAGCAGCTGGTGGGGACAGACCAGCTCTGGAAACACCATATATTTT,CASSWWGQTSSGNTIYF
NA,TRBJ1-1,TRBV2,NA,TGTGCCAGCATACGGACGCGGGCAAACACTGAAGCTTTCTTT,CASIRTRANTEAFF
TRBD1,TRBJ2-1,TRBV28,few,TGTGCCAGCAGTACTACAGGGGGCAGCTCCTACAATGAGCAGTTCTTC,CASSTTGGSSYNEQFF
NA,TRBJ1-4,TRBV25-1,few,TGTGCCAGCAGTGAATTCGCTAATGAAAAACTGTTTTTT,CASSEFANEKLFF